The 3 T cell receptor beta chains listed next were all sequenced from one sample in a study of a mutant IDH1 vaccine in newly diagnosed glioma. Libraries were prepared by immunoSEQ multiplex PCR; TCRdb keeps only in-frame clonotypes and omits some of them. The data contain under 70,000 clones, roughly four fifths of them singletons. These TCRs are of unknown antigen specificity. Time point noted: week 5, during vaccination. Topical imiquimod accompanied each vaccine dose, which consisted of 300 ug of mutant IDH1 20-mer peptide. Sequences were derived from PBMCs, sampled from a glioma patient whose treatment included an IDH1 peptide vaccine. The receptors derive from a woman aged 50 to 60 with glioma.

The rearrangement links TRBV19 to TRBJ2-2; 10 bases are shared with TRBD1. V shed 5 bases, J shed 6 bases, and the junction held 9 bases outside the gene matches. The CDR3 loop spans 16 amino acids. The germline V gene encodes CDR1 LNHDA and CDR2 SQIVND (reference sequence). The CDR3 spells CASSEAGTGVAGELFF. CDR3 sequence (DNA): TGTGCCAGTAGTGAAGCCGGGACAGGGGTTGCCGGGGAGCTGTTTTTT.

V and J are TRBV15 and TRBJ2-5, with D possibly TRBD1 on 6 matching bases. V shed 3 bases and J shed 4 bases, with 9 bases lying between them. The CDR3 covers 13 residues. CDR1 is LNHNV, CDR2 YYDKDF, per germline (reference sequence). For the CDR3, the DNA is TGTGCCACCAGCAGCCAAGGGGGAGAGACCCAGTACTTC. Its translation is CATSSQGGETQYF.

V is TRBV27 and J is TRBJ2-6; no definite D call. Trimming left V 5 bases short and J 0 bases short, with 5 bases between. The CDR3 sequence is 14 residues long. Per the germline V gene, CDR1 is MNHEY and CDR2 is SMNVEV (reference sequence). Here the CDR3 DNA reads TGTGCCAGCAGTGAAGGCTCTGGGGCCAACGTCCTGACTTTC. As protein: CASSEGSGANVLTF.